The 10 T cell receptor beta chains below come from one sample, sequenced in a study of cytomegalovirus exposure and HLA in healthy donors. PCR involved 60 Vbeta and 13 Jbeta primers. Assay used: immunoSEQ multiplex PCR; TCRdb lists only in-frame clones, some missing. This sample has around 39,000 clones, with about 80% found just once. Sequencing input: PBMCs. The source is a man in his thirties or forties in good health and CMV-seronegative.

Of note for this clone: This sample also contains other DNA sequences that code for the same CDR3. CDR3 coding DNA: TGTGCCAGTAGGAGGGCCAGGGGCGCCTACGAGCAGTACTTC. Its protein is CASRRARGAYEQYF. J is TRBJ2-7 and V is TRBV19; D perhaps matches TRBD1 (6 bases). Trimming stripped 6 bases from V and 2 bases from J, with 14 bases between. Germline lookup yields CDR1 LNHDA and CDR2 SQIVND (reference sequence). The CDR3 loop spans 14 amino acids.

The V call is TRBV2, the J call TRBJ1-1; D is possibly TRBD1 (5 bases). This CDR3 spans 14 amino acids. Germline CDR1 SNHLY, CDR2 FYNNEI. Trimming stripped 6 bases from V and 4 bases from J, with 15 bases between. Here the CDR3 reads CASRAQGLSTEAFF. The DNA for the CDR3 is TGTGCCAGCAGGGCTCAGGGCCTCAGCACTGAAGCTTTCTTT.

This chain uses TRBV5-6 with TRBJ2-3; TRBD2 agrees at 7 bases. Germline-derived CDR1 and CDR2 are SGHDT and YYEEEE. The CDR3 runs to 15 residues. The V gene end was trimmed by 5 bases and the J gene end by 8 bases; junction bases not matched to a gene: 14. DNA for the CDR3: TGTGCCAGCAGGCGGTGGGAGGGCTCAGTCGGTACGCAGTATTTT. As protein: CASRRWEGSVGTQYF.

CDR3 in amino acids: CASSLILAGGFHEQYF. DNA for the CDR3: TGTGCCAGCAGCTTAATTTTAGCGGGAGGGTTCCACGAGCAGTACTTC. The chain combines TRBV7-8 with TRBJ2-7; 11 bases match TRBD2. The CDR3 has 16 amino acids. V shed 2 bases and J 5 bases; nucleotides not matched to a gene: 8. Germline-derived CDR1 and CDR2 are SGHVS and FQNEAQ.

The chain recombines TRBV6-1 with TRBJ2-7; no definite D call. This CDR3 contains 16 residues. Trimming left V 1 base short and J 3 bases short, with 16 bases between. In germline, CDR1 is MNHNS, CDR2 SASEGT. The chain's CDR3 is CASSEGAGWLGYEQYF. Here the CDR3 DNA reads TGTGCCAGCAGTGAAGGGGCAGGCTGGCTGGGCTACGAGCAGTACTTC.

The chain links TRBV28 to TRBJ2-3; D is perhaps TRBD1 (6 bases). The CDR3 consists of 15 residues. CDR1 MDHEN and CDR2 SYDVKM come from the germline V gene. Trimming shortened V by 5 bases and J by 5 bases, and 17 bases separated the two germline ends. The CDR3 nucleotides read TGTGCCAGCAGTACCACAGGGCGGATTGGAGATACGCAGTATTTT. It encodes CASSTTGRIGDTQYF.

This clone was counted between two and nine times. The chain joins TRBV20-1 to TRBJ2-1; D gene ambiguous. There are 11 residues in the CDR3. Looked up from germline, CDR1 is DFQATT and CDR2 is SNEGSKA (reference sequence). Deletions cut 2 bases from V and 4 bases from J, with 3 bases between. CDR3 sequence: CSARQYNEQFF. DNA for the CDR3: TGCAGTGCTAGACAATACAATGAGCAGTTCTTC.

The rearrangement uses TRBV19 and TRBJ2-7; 9 nucleotides agree with TRBD1. This CDR3 contains 14 residues. Germline loops: CDR1 LNHDA, CDR2 SQIVND (reference sequence). The ends lost 6 bases at V and 3 bases at J; junction bases unmatched: 6. CDR3 residues: CASRETGGIYEQYF. Here the CDR3 DNA reads TGTGCCAGTAGAGAGACAGGGGGTATCTACGAGCAGTACTTC.

This clone was detected once. V and J are TRBV23-1 and TRBJ2-1; 8 positions agree with TRBD1. TRBV23-1 is designated an ORF whose function remains uncertain. CDR3 length equals 16 residues. Trimming took 0 bases from V and 4 from J; bases not matched to a gene: 5. The CDR3 DNA reads TGCGCCAGCAGTCAATCGCCCGGACAGGGTTACAATGAGCAGTTCTTC. Encoded protein: CASSQSPGQGYNEQFF.

The chain carries TRBV21-1 and TRBJ2-1; the tabulated D call, TRBD2, remains unverified against the DNA. TRBV21-1 is a pseudogene. This CDR3 region has 15 residues. The CDR3 loop reads CASRGLANEYNEQFF. CDR3 in DNA: TGTGCCAGCAGGGGACTAGCAAACGAGTACAATGAGCAGTTCTTC.